These 16 T cell receptor beta chains share one sample of origin, sequenced in a study of CD8+CD57+ T cells in acquired aplastic anemia. Genomic DNA acted as the template from which TCR beta VDJ combination and CDR3 sequence profiling were carried out. TCRdb processed the reads anew with MiXCR; each CDR3 protein has one entry. Of roughly 160,000 distinct CDR3 sequences in the sample, about three fifths were seen once. Source material: sorted CD4+, CD8+, or CD8+CD57+ T cells (not recorded which) from PBMCs. Every receptor here comes from a human donor in good health.

This chain connects TRBV9 to TRBJ1-3, with D perhaps matching TRBD1 (5 bases). V was cut by 0 bases and J by 0 bases, with 10 bases left in between. CDR3 length: 16 amino acids. Germline CDR1 reads SGDLS; CDR2 reads YYNGEE. The CDR3 DNA is TGTGCCAGCAGCGTAGCTTACAGGTCCTCTGGAAACACCATATATTTT. This translates into CASSVAYRSSGNTIYF.

This chain joins TRBV2 and TRBJ2-2, with 8 bases matching TRBD1. Germline CDR1 reads SNHLY; CDR2 reads FYNNEI. The CDR3 has 14 amino acids. J lost 7 bases, V lost 6 bases, and 7 bases had no gene match. The CDR3 protein is CASRPDREIGELFF. The CDR3, as DNA: TGTGCCAGCAGGCCGGACAGGGAAATCGGGGAGCTGTTTTTT.

This clonotype occurred many times. The chain uses TRBV9 and TRBJ1-3; no firm D call. Germline CDR1 and CDR2: SGDLS and YYNGEE. Trimming took off 0 bases at V and 0 bases at J, with 4 bases between the two ends. The CDR3 covers 14 residues. CDR3 in DNA: TGTGCCAGCAGCGTAGAGGACTCTGGAAACACCATATATTTT. This encodes CASSVEDSGNTIYF.

CDR3 sequence (DNA): TGTGCCAGCAGCTTAGAAGGGGGCAGGTACGAGCAGTACTTC. Amino acids: CASSLEGGRYEQYF. The chain combines TRBV7-9 with TRBJ2-7, with 7 positions matching TRBD1. V was clipped by 1 base and J by 4 bases; unmatched bases: 4. The CDR3 spans 14 residues. From germline, CDR1 is SEHNR and CDR2 FQNEAQ (reference sequence).

The chain couples TRBV24-1 to TRBJ2-7; the D gene is possibly TRBD2 (6 bases). V lost 3 bases and J 6 bases, leaving 14 bases between the germline ends. The CDR3 extends over 14 amino acids. Germline-derived CDR1 and CDR2 are KGHDR and SFDVKD. The CDR3 is CATSDGAGRGEQYF. CDR3 DNA sequence: TGTGCCACCAGTGATGGGGCAGGGCGGGGCGAGCAGTACTTC.

The chain carries TRBV7-6 and TRBJ1-3; D not resolved. The CDR3 extends over 13 amino acids. Germline V lookup: CDR1 SGHVS, CDR2 FNYEAQ. Trimming removed 0 bases from V and 5 bases from J, with 5 bases in between. CDR3 in amino acids: CASSLADRNTIYF. The DNA of the CDR3 is TGTGCCAGCAGCTTAGCGGACCGAAACACCATATATTTT.

The rearrangement joins TRBV15 to TRBJ1-2; 10 bases align to TRBD1. CDR1 and CDR2 from the germline V gene are LNHNV and YYDKDF (reference sequence). The J segment lost 1 base and the V segment lost 5 bases, leaving 10 bases of the junction unmatched. This CDR3 has 17 amino acids. For the CDR3, the DNA is TGTGCCACCAGCCGGAGACAGGGGGCGAGGATTAACTATGGCTACACCTTC. Protein product: CATSRRQGARINYGYTF.

The CDR3 reads CASSSYPQGPETQYF. DNA for the CDR3: TGTGCCAGCAGCTCCTACCCACAGGGTCCCGAGACCCAGTACTTC. V is TRBV7-8 and J is TRBJ2-5; a possible D gene is TRBD1 (6 bases). The V gene lost 4 bases and the J gene lost 5 bases, with 17 bases spanning the gap. The CDR3 is 15 residues long. Germline loops: CDR1 SGHVS, CDR2 FQNEAQ.

This clonotype was recorded a few times. The gene calls are TRBV7-9 and TRBJ1-1; no clear D gene. The CDR3 length is 14 residues. With 4 bases removed from V and 3 bases from J, the gap between germline ends came to 12 bases. Germline CDR1 SEHNR, CDR2 FQNEAQ (reference sequence). The chain's CDR3 is CASSSSRSDTEAFF. In DNA, the CDR3 is TGTGCCAGCAGCTCCTCCCGGTCCGACACTGAAGCTTTCTTT.

J is TRBJ2-7 and V is TRBV19; 8 bases line up with TRBD2. J lost 2 bases, V lost 3 bases, and 3 bases had no gene match. CDR3 length: 14 residues. In germline, CDR1 is LNHDA, CDR2 SQIVND (reference sequence). CDR3 region: CASSITGGPYEQYF. In DNA form, the CDR3 reads TGTGCCAGTAGTATTACGGGAGGGCCCTACGAGCAGTACTTC.

The J gene is TRBJ2-7, the V gene TRBV5-8; 8 bases fit TRBD1. The V and J ends lost 1 base and 4 bases, in that order; junction bases with no gene match: 4. Germline V gene data show CDR1 as SGHTS and CDR2 as YDEGEE. The CDR3 length is 14 residues. CDR3 in amino acids: CASSLYTGGYEQYF. The CDR3 nucleotides read TGTGCCAGCAGCTTGTATACAGGGGGTTACGAGCAGTACTTC.

V and J are TRBV12-3 or TRBV12-4 and TRBJ2-5, with D perhaps matching TRBD2 (6 bases). The V gene lost 6 bases and the J gene lost 3 bases, with 14 bases spanning the gap. The CDR3 loop spans 14 amino acids. CDR3 region: CASSPHSGEETQYF. Written as DNA, the CDR3 is TGTGCCAGCAGCCCCCATTCGGGGGAAGAGACCCAGTACTTC.

This clonotype has only one observation. This chain uses TRBV2 with TRBJ1-5; D gene ambiguous. The CDR3 consists of 14 residues. CDR1 and CDR2 from the germline V gene are SNHLY and FYNNEI. With 4 bases removed from V and 1 base from J, the gap between germline ends came to 8 bases. CDR3 protein: CASSGLSSNQPQHF. CDR3 nucleotides: TGTGCCAGCAGTGGTCTCAGCAGCAATCAGCCCCAGCATTTT.

This clonotype has at least ten counts. V and J are TRBV27 and TRBJ2-7; 9 bases fit TRBD2. J gave up 4 bases and V 5 bases, and 9 bases lay outside the gene matches. Germline assignment: CDR1 MNHEY and CDR2 SMNVEV (reference sequence). This CDR3 contains 15 residues. The CDR3 sequence: CASSPRLAETYEQYF. CDR3 nucleotides: TGTGCCAGCAGTCCGAGACTAGCGGAGACGTACGAGCAGTACTTC.

Ten or more counts support this clonotype. The V and J genes are TRBV6-1 and TRBJ2-1; D remains unclear. Per the germline V gene, CDR1 is MNHNS and CDR2 is SASEGT. V was shortened by 3 bases and J by 4 bases, with 10 bases between the two germline ends. The CDR3 spans 14 residues. The CDR3 DNA follows: TGTGCCAGCAGTGACTCCCATGGATACAATGAGCAGTTCTTC. Translation gives CASSDSHGYNEQFF.

For the CDR3, the DNA is TGTGCCAGCAGCCCACTACAACAAGAGACCCAGTACTTC. As protein: CASSPLQQETQYF. This chain connects TRBV14 to TRBJ2-5, with D unresolved. CDR1 is SGHDN, CDR2 FVKESK, per germline. With 4 bases removed from V and 2 bases from J, the gap between germline ends came to 8 bases. The CDR3 extends over 13 amino acids.